This record looks at one TCR beta chain sequence and its context. Antigen: not known. Exposure to brentuximab vedotin varied, and each patient had relapsed following autologous stem cell transplantation. This CDR3 has 13 amino acids. V lost 2 bases to trimming and J lost 3 bases; unmatched junction nucleotides: 1. Germline V gene data show CDR1 as SGHTA and CDR2 as FQGNSA. The data were obtained in a study of PD-1 blockade in classical Hodgkin lymphoma. Regarding the study as a whole: A reduction in baseline TCR diversity was reportedly seen in newly diagnosed patients relative to healthy donors.

Sequencing was performed with immunoSEQ multiplex PCR; in TCRdb, only in-frame clones are kept and a portion is missing. The table records tens of thousands of clones, 73% of them present only once. This receptor was taken from a human donor with classical Hodgkin lymphoma. This specimen was peripheral blood mononuclear cells (PBMCs), taken before the second cycle of nivolumab. V gene TRBV7-2 combines with J gene TRBJ2-7; 7 positions match TRBD1. CDR3 amino acids: CASSLRDSYEQYF. The CDR3, as DNA: TGTGCCAGCAGCTTAAGGGACAGCTACGAGCAGTACTTC.